The 18 T cell receptor beta chains reported below all come from one sample, sequenced in a study of blood T cells in healthy people across ages. A J-beta primer mix and a sample-barcoded 5' primer were used in a second PCR of roughly 7 to 12 cycles. Via MiXCR, TCRdb re-called the 5' RACE reads, giving one row per CDR3 protein. The sample shows more than 1,000,000 distinct CDR3 sequences, roughly a quarter of them seen only once. These data were also reused for a study on T cells of mothers and their children.

The sequenced material came from blood. These receptors came from a girl aged 2-10 years in good health.

The chain combines TRBV7-9 with TRBJ2-7; D not certain. This CDR3 region has 14 residues. V was shortened by 4 bases and J by 2 bases, with 12 bases between the two germline ends. The germline CDR1 and CDR2 sequences are SEHNR and FQNEAQ (reference sequence). DNA for the CDR3: TGTGCCAGCAGCTCATCAATGGGGACCTACGAGCAGTACTTC. It codes for CASSSSMGTYEQYF.

To note about this clonotype: The conserved closing phenylalanine or tryptophan is absent in this CDR3, likely reflecting a read error. The rearrangement links TRBV12-3 or TRBV12-4 to TRBJ1-2; TRBD1 might be the D (6 bases). The CDR3 is made up of 13 amino acids. The V end was cut by 6 bases, the J end by 5 bases, with 13 bases between. Here the CDR3 DNA reads TGTGCCAGCAGCGCCATTGGACAGTATGGCTACACCCTC. Translated: CASSAIGQYGYTL.

J is TRBJ1-5 and V is TRBV12-3 or TRBV12-4; the D gene is possibly TRBD1 (6 bases). V was shortened by 5 bases and J by 1 base, with 15 bases between the two germline ends. This CDR3 is 16 amino acids long. The CDR3 sequence: CASSLPRGASNQPQHF. CDR3 nucleotide sequence: TGTGCCAGCAGTCTTCCACGGGGGGCCAGCAATCAGCCCCAGCATTTT.

This clonotype was observed a few times. This chain links TRBV10-3 with TRBJ2-5; 10 nucleotides line up with TRBD1. The closer fit of TRBJ2-7 to the DNA end suggests the J call may be wrong. Germline V gives CDR1 ENHRY, CDR2 SYGVKD. CDR3 length equals 12 residues. The chain's CDR3 is CAIGGQGNEQYF. The CDR3 DNA reads TGTGCCATCGGGGGACAGGGGAACGAGCAGTACTTC.

This clonotype was found a few times. CDR3 in DNA: TGTGCCAGCAGCGTAGCAACAGGGAGGAAGAGTGCGCGTGGCTACACCTTC. Its protein product is CASSVATGRKSARGYTF. This chain uses TRBV9 with TRBJ1-2, with D possibly matching TRBD1 (6 bases). This CDR3 region has 17 residues. Germline loops: CDR1 SGDLS, CDR2 YYNGEE. V gave up 0 bases and J gave up 7 bases, with 22 bases separating them.

V and J are TRBV4-2 and TRBJ1-2; perhaps TRBD1 as D (6 bases). The CDR3 has 15 amino acids. Trimming removed 1 base from V and 4 bases from J, with 13 bases in between. Looked up from germline, CDR1 is LGHNA and CDR2 is YNFKEQ. In DNA form, the CDR3 reads TGTGCCAGCAGCCAAGGCGGGGACACTTCCTATGGCTACACCTTC. Protein: CASSQGGDTSYGYTF.

The V call is TRBV28, the J call TRBJ2-2; D is ambiguous. The CDR3 sequence is 14 residues long. Germline CDR1 is MDHEN and CDR2 is SYDVKM. Trimming cost V 8 bases and J 1 base, with 11 bases left between them. DNA for the CDR3: TGTGCCAGCCGCGGCGCAATGAACACCGGGGAGCTGTTTTTT. This sequence encodes CASRGAMNTGELFF.

There are a few counts of this clonotype. This sequence joins TRBV12-3 or TRBV12-4 and TRBJ2-7; 7 nucleotides align to TRBD1. V gave up 3 bases and J gave up 5 bases; unmatched junction bases: 4. This CDR3 contains 13 residues. CDR3 protein: CASSLGQRDEQYF. CDR3 in DNA: TGTGCCAGCAGTTTGGGACAGAGGGACGAGCAGTACTTC.

This clonotype was recorded a few times. V usage is TRBV12-3 or TRBV12-4 and J usage is TRBJ2-2, with 9 bases identical to TRBD2. V lost 6 bases and J lost 7; bases outside the gene matches: 9. CDR3 length: 15 residues. CDR3 sequence reads: CASRSSGGIGGELFF. The CDR3 nucleotides read TGTGCCAGCAGGTCGAGCGGGGGGATTGGCGGGGAGCTGTTTTTT.

This clonotype was counted only a few times. The V and J genes are TRBV7-9 and TRBJ1-3; D perhaps matches TRBD1 (5 bases). The germline V gene encodes CDR1 SEHNR and CDR2 FQNEAQ (reference sequence). This CDR3 is 16 amino acids long. V lost 4 bases, J lost 0 bases, and 13 bases lay in between. The CDR3 protein is CASSSWGDSSGNTIYF. CDR3 in DNA: TGTGCCAGCAGCTCTTGGGGGGATAGCTCTGGAAACACCATATATTTT.

This chain links TRBV7-2 with TRBJ1-4; D not resolved. The CDR3 is made up of 16 amino acids. Germline V gives CDR1 SGHTA, CDR2 FQGNSA. Trimming removed 4 bases at V and 3 bases at J, with 15 bases between. The CDR3 sequence: CASSSPGRFSNEKLFF. The CDR3 nucleotides are TGTGCCAGCAGCTCCCCCGGACGGTTTTCTAATGAAAAACTGTTTTTT.

J is TRBJ2-2 and V is TRBV28, with a tentative D call TRBD1 (7 bases). The CDR3 extends over 19 amino acids. The germline V gene encodes CDR1 MDHEN and CDR2 SYDVKM. V lost 2 bases and J lost 0, with 19 bases in between. The CDR3 DNA follows: TGTGCCAGCAGTTTAAGGCAGGGGGGTCCCCCAGCGAACACCGGGGAGCTGTTTTTT. Translation gives CASSLRQGGPPANTGELFF.

The rearrangement links TRBV5-1 to TRBJ1-3; D ambiguous. The CDR3 contains 16 residues. V was clipped by 3 bases and J by 0 bases, with 13 bases between them. Germline-derived CDR1 and CDR2 are SGHRS and YFSETQ. CDR3 sequence (DNA): TGCGCCAGCAGCTCGAACGGACGGAGCTCTGGAAACACCATATATTTT. As protein: CASSSNGRSSGNTIYF.

The CDR3 DNA reads TGTGCCAGCAGCCAACAGGGCTTGACTACCGGAGTCACAAGAGATACGCAGTATTTT. It yields the protein CASSQQGLTTGVTRDTQYF. J is TRBJ2-3 and V is TRBV7-2, with D possibly matching TRBD1 (6 bases). Trimming took off 5 bases at V and 5 bases at J, with 29 bases between the two ends. The CDR3 consists of 19 residues. Germline V CDR1 and CDR2: SGHTA, FQGNSA. Full variable domain (outside the CDR3, taken from reference TRBV7-2 and TRBJ2-3): GAGVSQSPSNKVTEKGKDVELRCDPISGHTALYWYRQSLGQGLEFLIYFQGNSAPDKSGLPSDRFSAERTGGSVSTLTIQRTQQEDSAVYLCASSQQGLTTGVTRDTQYFGPGTRLTVL.

The J gene is TRBJ2-1, the V gene TRBV29-1; possible D gene TRBD2, 5 bases. The CDR3 loop spans 14 amino acids. V was shortened by 0 bases and J by 8 bases, with 14 bases between the two germline ends. The germline V gene encodes CDR1 SQVTM and CDR2 ANQGSEA. CDR3 bases: TGCAGCGTTGAAGATCATCTCGCGGGCGATGAGCAGTTCTTC. This codes for CSVEDHLAGDEQFF.

This clonotype has a handful of counts. V and J are TRBV5-1 and TRBJ2-3; 11 bases align to TRBD2. The germline V gene encodes CDR1 SGHRS and CDR2 YFSETQ. This CDR3 has 17 residues. V lost 0 bases and J lost 0; bases outside the gene matches: 3. CDR3 amino acids: CASSLGLAGFSTDTQYF. The CDR3 nucleotides are TGCGCCAGCAGCTTGGGACTAGCGGGGTTTAGCACAGATACGCAGTATTTT.

This chain connects TRBV6-1 to TRBJ1-4, with TRBD1 as a possible D gene (6 bases). The germline V and J ends were trimmed by 5 bases and 10 bases, with 20 bases remaining between them. The CDR3 loop spans 15 amino acids. The germline V gene encodes CDR1 MNHNS and CDR2 SASEGT. CDR3 residues: CASSSIQGAGIKLFF. CDR3 nucleotides: TGTGCCAGCAGTTCTATACAGGGTGCCGGTATAAAACTGTTTTTT.

This clonotype was recorded a few times. This sequence joins TRBV25-1 and TRBJ1-2, with 7 bases identical to TRBD1. V trimming: 3 bases; J trimming: 8 bases; junction bases outside the gene matches: 6. The CDR3 sequence is 13 residues long. Germline CDR1 is MGHDK and CDR2 is SYGVNS. DNA for the CDR3: TGTGCCAGCAGTGAGGCCGGGACAGAGGGCTACACCTTC. This encodes CASSEAGTEGYTF.